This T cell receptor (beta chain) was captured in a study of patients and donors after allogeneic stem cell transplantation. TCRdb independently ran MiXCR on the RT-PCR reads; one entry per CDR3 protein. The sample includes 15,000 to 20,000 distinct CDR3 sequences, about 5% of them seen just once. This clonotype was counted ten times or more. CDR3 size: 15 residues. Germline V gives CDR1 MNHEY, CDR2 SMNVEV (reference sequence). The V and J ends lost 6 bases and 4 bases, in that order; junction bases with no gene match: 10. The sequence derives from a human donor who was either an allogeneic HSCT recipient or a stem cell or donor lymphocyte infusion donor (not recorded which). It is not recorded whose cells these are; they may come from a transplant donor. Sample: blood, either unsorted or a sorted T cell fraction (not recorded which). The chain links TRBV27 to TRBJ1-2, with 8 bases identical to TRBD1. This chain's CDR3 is CASSLGSGGLYGYTF. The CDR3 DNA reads TGTGCCAGCAGCCTGGGGTCAGGGGGCCTCTATGGCTACACCTTC.